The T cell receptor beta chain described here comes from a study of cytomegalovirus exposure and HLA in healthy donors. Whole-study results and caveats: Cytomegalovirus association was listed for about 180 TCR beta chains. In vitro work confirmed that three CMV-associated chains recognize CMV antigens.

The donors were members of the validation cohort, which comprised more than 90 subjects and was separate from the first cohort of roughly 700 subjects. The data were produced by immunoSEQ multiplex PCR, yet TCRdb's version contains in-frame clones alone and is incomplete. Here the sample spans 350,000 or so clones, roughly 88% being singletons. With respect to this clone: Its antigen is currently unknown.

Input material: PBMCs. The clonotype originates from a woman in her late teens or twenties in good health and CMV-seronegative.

Written as DNA, the CDR3 is TGTGCCAGCAGCTTTTCTGGTAGCGGGAGCGATGAGCAGTTCTTC. Protein: CASSFSGSGSDEQFF. The chain joins TRBV7-7 to TRBJ2-1; 9 bases agree with TRBD2. Germline V gene sequence: CDR1 SSHAT, CDR2 FNYEAQ (reference sequence). Losses at the gene ends were 3 bases for V and 8 bases for J; bases not matched to a gene: 8. The CDR3 loop spans 15 amino acids. Full variable domain (outside the CDR3, taken from reference TRBV7-7 and TRBJ2-1): GAGVSQSPRYKVTKRGQDVTLRCDPISSHATLYWYQQALGQGPEFLTYFNYEAQPDKSGLPSDRFSAERPEGSISTLTIQRTEQRDSAMYRCASSFSGSGSDEQFFGPGTRLTVL.